A selection of T cell receptor beta chains follows, all from one sample in a study of low-dose radiotherapy and immunotherapy resistance in tumors. One entry per CDR3 protein, called by TCRdb with MiXCR from the reads. Of 85,000 to 95,000 distinct CDR3 sequences listed, 20% to 25% are singletons. Sequencing used PBMCs, obtained after low-dose radiotherapy plus immunotherapy. All receptors come from a female donor with ovarian cancer. CDR3s include the opening cysteine and the closing phenylalanine or tryptophan.

CDR3 protein	J gene	V gene
CASSVYDRATQYF	TRBJ2-5	TRBV7-3
CASRGLANEQFF	TRBJ2-1	TRBV6-2/TRBV6-3
CAWSLTGGVNQPQHF	TRBJ1-5	TRBV30
CASRTRGSGNTIYF	TRBJ1-3	TRBV19
CASNLRKGAGTDTQYF	TRBJ2-3	TRBV28
CASSLDSQPQHF	TRBJ1-5	TRBV7-9
CASSKGWSGTGREGNQPQHF	TRBJ1-5	TRBV21-1
CASSDPTSGGENTGELFF	TRBJ2-2	TRBV2
CATSGGGYEQYF	TRBJ2-7	TRBV28
CASSLDERRIAGGGDTQYF	TRBJ2-3	TRBV7-2
CASSQGTEAFF	TRBJ1-1	TRBV11-2
CATGWHYEQYF	TRBJ2-7	TRBV12-3/TRBV12-4
CASSQVYGTGDEQYF	TRBJ2-7	TRBV14
CASSFSGQDQPQHF	TRBJ1-5	TRBV5-1
CASSLAVGGRGTEAFF	TRBJ1-1	TRBV7-9
CASQRGGADTQYF	TRBJ2-3	TRBV19
CASSPGNGAGAGDEQFF	TRBJ2-1	TRBV13
CASSRTVLAHAEQYF	TRBJ2-7	TRBV12-3/TRBV12-4
CASRPLGEGDTGELFF	TRBJ2-2	TRBV12-3/TRBV12-4
CASSWTRYNEQFF	TRBJ2-1	TRBV5-3
CATSRGLAAETQYF	TRBJ2-5	TRBV15
CASTVGTLGPYGYTF	TRBJ1-2	TRBV9
CAISEPSGADTQYF	TRBJ2-3	TRBV10-3
CASRAGRANYGYTF	TRBJ1-2	TRBV6-2/TRBV6-3
CASTRQGQGATVGGYTF	TRBJ1-2	TRBV28
CASSLGTSGPQETQYF	TRBJ2-5	TRBV2
CASSFLPNTGELFF	TRBJ2-2	TRBV5-1
CASSPGTVTGELFF	TRBJ2-2	TRBV7-2
CASSLHRPANYGYTF	TRBJ1-2	TRBV28
CASSSLAGGRNEQFF	TRBJ2-1	TRBV11-2
CSALDRANSPLHF	TRBJ1-6	TRBV20-1
CASHGGGYSISYQETQYF	TRBJ2-5	TRBV6-2/TRBV6-3
CAMSKAGERYNEQFF	TRBJ2-1	TRBV10-3
CSAVGTISSYNEQFF	TRBJ2-1	TRBV20-1
CAISDVIRSSNQPNEQYF	TRBJ2-7	TRBV10-3
CASTPRQGNYGYTF	TRBJ1-2	TRBV19
CAWGSGSWTDTQYF	TRBJ2-3	TRBV30
CASSQRRDRGYNEQFF	TRBJ2-1	TRBV4-1
CASSLFGGGKIGELFF	TRBJ2-2	TRBV12-3/TRBV12-4
CASSVPGLPNNEQFF	TRBJ2-1	TRBV5-6
CASSLAAAPDTQYF	TRBJ2-3	TRBV5-1
CASSSPLSRLGGEGAFF	TRBJ1-1	TRBV6-2/TRBV6-3
CSVEDLPETQYF	TRBJ2-5	TRBV29-1
CASSAGVATEAFF	TRBJ1-1	TRBV6-2/TRBV6-3
CASIWSLAGDNEQFF	TRBJ2-1	TRBV6-1
CASSEAPPVAVASATDETQYF	TRBJ2-5	TRBV6-1
CASSPEQTGKNEQYF	TRBJ2-7	TRBV4-1
CATSEPGGNEQFF	TRBJ2-1	TRBV24-1
CASSWEGQGRSGNTIYF	TRBJ1-3	TRBV6-8
CSASSRGNQPQHF	TRBJ1-5	TRBV20-1
CSASESVNTEAFF	TRBJ1-1	TRBV20-1
CASVNDRGEQYF	TRBJ2-7	TRBV6-5